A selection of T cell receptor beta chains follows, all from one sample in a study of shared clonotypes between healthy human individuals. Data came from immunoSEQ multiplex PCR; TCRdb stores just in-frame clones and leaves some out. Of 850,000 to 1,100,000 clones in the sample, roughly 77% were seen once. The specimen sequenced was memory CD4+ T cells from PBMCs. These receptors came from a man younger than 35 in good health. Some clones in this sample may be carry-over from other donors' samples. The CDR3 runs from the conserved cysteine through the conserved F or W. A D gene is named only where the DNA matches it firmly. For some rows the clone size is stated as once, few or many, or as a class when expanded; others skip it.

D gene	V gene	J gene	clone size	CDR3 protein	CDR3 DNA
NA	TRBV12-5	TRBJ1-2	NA	CASARDTDYGYTF	TGTGCTAGTGCCCGGGACACAGACTATGGCTACACCTTC
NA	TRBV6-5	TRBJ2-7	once	CASMGNYEQYF	TGTGCCAGCATGGGCAACTACGAGCAGTACTTC
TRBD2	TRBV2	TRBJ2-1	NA	CASRATSGSSYNEQFF	TGTGCCAGCAGGGCGACTAGCGGTAGCTCCTACAATGAGCAGTTCTTC
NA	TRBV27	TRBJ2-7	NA	CASSRTSRAWGEQYF	TGTGCCAGCAGTCGAACTAGTCGGGCTTGGGGCGAGCAGTACTTC
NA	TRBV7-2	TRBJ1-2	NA	CASSTQPGNRDYGYTF	TGTGCCAGCAGCACCCAACCAGGGAATCGGGACTATGGCTACACCTTC
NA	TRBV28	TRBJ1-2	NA	CASSQRGALANYGYTF	TGTGCCAGCAGTCAAAGGGGGGCGCTAGCTAACTATGGCTACACCTTC
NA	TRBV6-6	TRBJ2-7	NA	CASSYSRSYEQYF	TGTGCCAGCAGTTACTCCAGGAGCTACGAGCAGTACTTC
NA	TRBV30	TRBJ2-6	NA	CAWSVGGSGANVLTF	TGTGCCTGGAGTGTTGGGGGCTCTGGGGCCAACGTCCTGACTTTC
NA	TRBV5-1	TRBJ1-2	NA	CASTQTGAYGYTF	TGCGCCAGCACACAAACGGGGGCCTATGGCTACACCTTC
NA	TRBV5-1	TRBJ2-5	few	CASSLGPGAETQYF	TGCGCCAGCAGCTTGGGTCCGGGGGCGGAGACCCAGTACTTC
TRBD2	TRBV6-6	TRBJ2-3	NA	CASSYAREEDTQYF	TGTGCCAGCAGTTACGCGCGGGAGGAAGATACGCAGTATTTT
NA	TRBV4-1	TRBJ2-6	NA	CASSQGLAGSLGANVLTF	TGCGCCAGCAGCCAAGGATTGGCGGGGTCACTCGGGGCCAACGTCCTGACTTTC
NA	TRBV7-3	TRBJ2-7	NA	CASSEQGGEQYF	TGTGCCAGCAGCGAACAGGGCGGCGAGCAGTACTTC
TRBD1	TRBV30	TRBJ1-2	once	CACQGTGVFMSYTF	TGTGCCTGCCAGGGGACAGGGGTTTTCATGAGCTACACCTTC
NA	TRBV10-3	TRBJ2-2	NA	CAISDGGTGELFF	TGTGCCATCAGTGATGGTGGCACCGGGGAGCTGTTTTTT
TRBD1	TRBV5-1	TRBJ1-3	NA	CASSLAFAGQGSGGNTIYF	TGCGCCAGCAGCTTGGCTTTTGCGGGACAGGGTTCGGGCGGAAACACCATATATTTT
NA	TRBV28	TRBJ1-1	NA	CASSLDFRGAGVEAFF	TGTGCCAGCAGTTTAGATTTTCGGGGAGCAGGTGTTGAAGCTTTCTTT
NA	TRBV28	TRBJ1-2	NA	CASIRDGNYGYTF	TGTGCCAGTATCCGGGACGGTAACTATGGCTACACCTTC
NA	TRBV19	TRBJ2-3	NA	CASSIGGLSADTQYF	TGTGCCAGTAGTATCGGTGGTCTATCTGCAGATACGCAGTATTTT
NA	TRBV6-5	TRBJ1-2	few	CASSTRGRGNGYTF	TGTGCCAGCAGCACTCGTGGGAGGGGAAATGGCTACACCTTC
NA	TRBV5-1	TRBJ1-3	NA	CASSQTSGNSGNTIYF	TGCGCCAGCAGCCAAACTTCGGGAAACTCTGGAAACACCATATATTTT
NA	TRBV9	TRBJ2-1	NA	CASSVVPSAIREQFF	TGTGCCAGCAGCGTAGTCCCTAGCGCCATACGTGAGCAGTTCTTC
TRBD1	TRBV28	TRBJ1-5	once	CASSRGDRTNQPQHF	TGTGCCAGCAGTAGAGGGGACAGAACCAATCAGCCCCAGCATTTT
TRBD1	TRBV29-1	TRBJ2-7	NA	CSVGTGGESYEQYF	TGCAGCGTCGGGACAGGGGGCGAATCCTACGAGCAGTACTTC
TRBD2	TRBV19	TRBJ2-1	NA	CASSSGTSVGEQFF	TGTGCCAGTAGTTCCGGGACTAGCGTAGGTGAGCAGTTCTTC
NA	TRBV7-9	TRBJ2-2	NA	CASSSGVNTGELFF	TGTGCCAGCAGCTCTGGAGTGAACACCGGGGAGCTGTTTTTT
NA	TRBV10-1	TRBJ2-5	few	CASSGPSDDQETQYF	TGCGCCAGCAGTGGACCCTCGGACGACCAAGAGACCCAGTACTTC
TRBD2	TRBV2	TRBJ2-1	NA	CASNRAGGPSNEQFF	TGTGCCAGCAACCGAGCGGGAGGGCCGTCCAATGAGCAGTTCTTC
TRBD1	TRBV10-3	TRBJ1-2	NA	CAISEDRAYGYTF	TGTGCCATCAGTGAGGACAGGGCCTATGGCTACACCTTC
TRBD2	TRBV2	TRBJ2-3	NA	CASTPLAGDADTQYF	TGTGCCAGCACCCCACTAGCGGGAGACGCAGATACGCAGTATTTT
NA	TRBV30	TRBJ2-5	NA	CAWSTRKETQYF	TGTGCCTGGAGTACGAGGAAAGAGACCCAGTACTTC
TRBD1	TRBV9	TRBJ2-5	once	CASSAAGQGRETQYF	TGTGCCAGCAGCGCCGCGGGACAGGGCCGAGAGACCCAGTACTTC
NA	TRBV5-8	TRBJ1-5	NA	CASSASRGQPQHF	TGTGCCAGCAGCGCCAGCAGGGGTCAGCCCCAGCATTTT
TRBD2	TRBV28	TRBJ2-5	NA	CASSRTSGTWGETQYF	TGTGCCAGCAGTCGGACTAGCGGGACCTGGGGAGAGACCCAGTACTTC
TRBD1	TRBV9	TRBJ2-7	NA	CASSSGGTEQYF	TGTGCCAGCAGCTCAGGGGGTACCGAGCAGTACTTC
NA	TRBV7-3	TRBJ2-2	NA	CASSKQTANTGELFF	TGTGCCAGCAGCAAACAGACCGCGAACACCGGGGAGCTGTTTTTT
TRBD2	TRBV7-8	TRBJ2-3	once	CASSPGLAGGSPGTDTQYF	TGTGCCAGCAGCCCGGGACTAGCGGGAGGGTCACCAGGCACAGATACGCAGTATTTT
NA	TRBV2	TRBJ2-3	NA	CASSERTRPLGDTQYF	TGTGCCAGCAGTGAGAGGACACGGCCACTGGGAGATACGCAGTATTTT
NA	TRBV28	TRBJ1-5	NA	CASSSLPGNQPQHF	TGTGCCAGCAGTTCCCTGCCTGGCAATCAGCCCCAGCATTTT
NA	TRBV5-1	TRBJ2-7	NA	CASSLAGRVYEQYF	TGCGCCAGCAGCTTGGCCGGCAGGGTCTACGAGCAGTACTTC
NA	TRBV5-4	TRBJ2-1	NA	CASSSGNQGDEQFF	TGTGCCAGCAGCTCGGGAAACCAAGGCGATGAGCAGTTCTTC
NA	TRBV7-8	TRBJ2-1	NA	CASSLEGATPIYNEQFF	TGTGCCAGCAGCTTAGAAGGTGCGACCCCAATCTACAATGAGCAGTTCTTC
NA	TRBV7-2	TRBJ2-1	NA	CASSLARDAGEQFF	TGTGCCAGCAGCTTAGCGCGGGACGCGGGTGAGCAGTTCTTC
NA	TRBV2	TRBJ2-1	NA	CASTGDNNEQFF	TGTGCCAGCACAGGGGACAACAATGAGCAGTTCTTC
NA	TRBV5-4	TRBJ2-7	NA	CASSSTTGAVYEQYF	TGTGCCAGCAGCTCTACCACGGGGGCTGTCTACGAGCAGTACTTC
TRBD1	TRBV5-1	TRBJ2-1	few	CASILGQGSYNEQFF	TGCGCCAGCATACTAGGACAGGGCTCCTACAATGAGCAGTTCTTC
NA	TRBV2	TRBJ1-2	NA	CASSEGGLDYGYAF	TGTGCCAGCAGTGAAGGGGGCTTGGACTATGGCTACGCCTTC
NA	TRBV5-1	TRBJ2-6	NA	CASSLVIGGSGANVLTF	TGCGCCAGCAGCTTGGTAATAGGTGGCTCTGGGGCCAACGTCCTGACTTTC
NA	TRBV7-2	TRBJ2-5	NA	CASSRDRAQETQYF	TGTGCCAGCAGCCGGGACCGGGCCCAAGAGACCCAGTACTTC
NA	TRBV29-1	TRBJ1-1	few	CSVEGAGTFF	TGCAGCGTTGAGGGGGCGGGAACTTTCTTT
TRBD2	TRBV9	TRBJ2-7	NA	CASSPTGTSGSREYF	TGTGCCAGCAGCCCCACCGGGACTAGCGGGAGTAGGGAGTACTTC
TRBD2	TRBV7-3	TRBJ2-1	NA	CASSLGLAGNEQFF	TGTGCCAGCAGCCTAGGACTAGCGGGGAATGAGCAGTTCTTC
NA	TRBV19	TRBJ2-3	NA	CASSMGSYTDTQYF	TGTGCCAGTAGTATGGGTAGTTACACAGATACGCAGTATTTT
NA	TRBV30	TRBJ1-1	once	CAWGEQALDPEAFF	TGTGCCTGGGGAGAACAGGCGCTCGACCCTGAAGCTTTCTTT
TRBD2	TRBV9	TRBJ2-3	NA	CASSPSGRIWDTQYF	TGTGCCAGCAGCCCTAGCGGGAGGATATGGGATACGCAGTATTTT
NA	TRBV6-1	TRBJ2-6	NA	CASSEAIRGSGANVLTF	TGTGCCAGCAGTGAAGCAATACGCGGCTCTGGGGCCAACGTCCTGACTTTC
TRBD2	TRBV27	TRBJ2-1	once	CASSTAGVYGEQFF	TGTGCCAGCAGTACGGCGGGAGTATATGGTGAGCAGTTCTTC
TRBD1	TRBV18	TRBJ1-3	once	CASSPTGSSSGNTIYF	TGTGCCAGCTCACCGACAGGGTCGAGCTCTGGAAACACCATATATTTT
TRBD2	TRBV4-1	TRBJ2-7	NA	CASSHGQTSGRGDEQYF	TGCGCCAGCAGCCACGGACAGACTAGCGGGAGAGGGGACGAGCAGTACTTC
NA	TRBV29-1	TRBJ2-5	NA	CSASGRSGGGETQYF	TGCAGCGCTTCCGGTCGTTCAGGTGGGGGAGAGACCCAGTACTTC